This TCR beta chain was recorded in a study of T cell changes during pregnancy in multiple sclerosis (dated by TCRdb to 2018 to 2020). For the study in its entirety: Changes in the T cell repertoire over the course of pregnancy were examined in this study in women with multiple sclerosis.

The library was produced with the immunoSEQ multiplex PCR assay. This is the immuneACCESS table as TCRdb keeps it, with only in-frame sequences that have V and J called. A part of the clones is gone; compared with another copy, unresolved V genes explain less than half, and the rest is unexplained. Present in this sample are 35,000 or so clones, about 89% of which were seen just once. The ten largest account for 2.5% to 3% of the sample. CDR1 MDHEN and CDR2 SYDVKM were looked up in the germline V gene. The CDR3 runs 16 residues from the cysteine to the phenylalanine. The retained sequence is limited to the CDR3, 48 bases, with the frame set at the first base. V sheds 7 bases and J sheds 3 bases, leaving 22 bases between their ends. On this clone: No antigen is known for it. Per-base qualities were not stored, and no clone one base away is much larger.

The sequence came from a female donor in good health, enrolled as a control in a pregnancy study. The chain is assembled from TRBV28 and TRBJ2-7; the D gene lacks a confident call. The sample in question was CD4+ T cells from peripheral blood mononuclear cells, obtained in the third trimester of pregnancy. The CDR3 sequence is CASKLTGSGSGYEQYF. The nucleotide sequence is TGTGCCAGCAAACTTACTGGCTCCGGGTCCGGCTACGAGCAGTACTTC.